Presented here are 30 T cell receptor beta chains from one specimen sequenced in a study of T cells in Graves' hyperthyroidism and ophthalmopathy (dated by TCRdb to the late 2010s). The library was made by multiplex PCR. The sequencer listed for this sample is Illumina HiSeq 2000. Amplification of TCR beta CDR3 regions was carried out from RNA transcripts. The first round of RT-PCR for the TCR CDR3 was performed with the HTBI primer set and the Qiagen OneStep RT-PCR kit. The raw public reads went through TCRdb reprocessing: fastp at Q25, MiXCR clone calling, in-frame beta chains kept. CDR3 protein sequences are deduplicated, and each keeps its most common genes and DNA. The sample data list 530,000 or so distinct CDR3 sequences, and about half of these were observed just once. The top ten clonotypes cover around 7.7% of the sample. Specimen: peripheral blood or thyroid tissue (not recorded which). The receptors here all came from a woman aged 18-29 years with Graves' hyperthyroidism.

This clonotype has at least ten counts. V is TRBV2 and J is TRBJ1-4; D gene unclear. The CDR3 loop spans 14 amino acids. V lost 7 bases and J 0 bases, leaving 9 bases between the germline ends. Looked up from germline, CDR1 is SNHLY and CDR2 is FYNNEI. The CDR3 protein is CASNNSPTNEKLFF. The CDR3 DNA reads TGTGCCAGCAACAACAGTCCAACTAATGAAAAACTGTTTTTT.

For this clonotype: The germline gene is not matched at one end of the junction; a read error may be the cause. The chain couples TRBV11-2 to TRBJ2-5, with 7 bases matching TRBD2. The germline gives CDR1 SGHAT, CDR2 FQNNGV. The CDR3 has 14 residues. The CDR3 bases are TGTGCCAGCGGCCTTCCCTCGGGGGGAGAGACCCACTACTTC. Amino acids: CASGLPSGGETHYF.

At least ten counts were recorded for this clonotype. The CDR3 bases are TGCAGTGCTAGGCCGGGGACAGCAACTAATGAAAAACTGTTTTTT. It translates to CSARPGTATNEKLFF. The rearrangement links TRBV20-1 to TRBJ1-4; TRBD1 matches at 7 bases. The ends lost 3 bases at V and 0 bases at J; junction bases unmatched: 4. Germline lookup yields CDR1 DFQATT and CDR2 SNEGSKA (reference sequence). CDR3 length: 15 residues.

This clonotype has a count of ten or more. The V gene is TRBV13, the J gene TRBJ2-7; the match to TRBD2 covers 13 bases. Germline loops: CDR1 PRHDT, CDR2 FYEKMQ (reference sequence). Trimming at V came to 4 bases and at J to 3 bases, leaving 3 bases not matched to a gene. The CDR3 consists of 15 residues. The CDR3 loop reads CASSWTSGSNYEQYF. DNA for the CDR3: TGTGCCAGCAGCTGGACTAGCGGGAGTAACTACGAGCAGTACTTC.

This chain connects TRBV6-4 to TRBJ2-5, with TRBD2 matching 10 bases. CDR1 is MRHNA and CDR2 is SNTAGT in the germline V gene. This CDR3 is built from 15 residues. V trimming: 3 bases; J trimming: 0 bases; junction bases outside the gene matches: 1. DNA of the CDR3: TGTGCCAGCAGTGAGCTAGCGGGGGACCAAGAGACCCAGTACTTC. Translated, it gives CASSELAGDQETQYF.

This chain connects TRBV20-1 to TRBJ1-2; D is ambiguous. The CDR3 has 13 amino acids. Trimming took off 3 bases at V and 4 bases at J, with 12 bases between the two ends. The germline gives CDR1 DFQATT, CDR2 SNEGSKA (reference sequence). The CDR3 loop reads CSARTGETYGYTF. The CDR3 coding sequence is TGCAGTGCTAGGACGGGAGAGACCTATGGCTACACCTTC.

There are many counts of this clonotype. CDR3 sequence (DNA): TGTGCCAGTAGGGACAGGGGTCGTGGCAATCAGCCCCAGCATTTT. Encoded protein: CASRDRGRGNQPQHF. The chain recombines TRBV19 with TRBJ1-5; TRBD1 matches at 9 bases. V was clipped by 6 bases and J by 2 bases; unmatched bases: 5. Germline CDR1 is LNHDA and CDR2 is SQIVND (reference sequence). The CDR3 is made up of 15 amino acids.

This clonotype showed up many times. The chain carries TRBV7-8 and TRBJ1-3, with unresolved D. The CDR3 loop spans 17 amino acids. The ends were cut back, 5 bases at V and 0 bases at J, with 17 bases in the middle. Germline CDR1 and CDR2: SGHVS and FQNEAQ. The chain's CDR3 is CASSPLFRRTSGNTIYF. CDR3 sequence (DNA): TGTGCCAGCAGCCCCCTCTTCCGGAGGACCTCTGGAAACACCATATATTTT.

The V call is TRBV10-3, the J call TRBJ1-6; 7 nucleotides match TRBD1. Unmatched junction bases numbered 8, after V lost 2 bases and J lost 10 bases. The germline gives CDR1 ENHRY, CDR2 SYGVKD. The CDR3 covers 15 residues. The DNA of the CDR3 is TGTGCCATCAGTGAGAGAGGACAGGCGGGCTCACCCCTCCACTTT. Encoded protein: CAISERGQAGSPLHF.

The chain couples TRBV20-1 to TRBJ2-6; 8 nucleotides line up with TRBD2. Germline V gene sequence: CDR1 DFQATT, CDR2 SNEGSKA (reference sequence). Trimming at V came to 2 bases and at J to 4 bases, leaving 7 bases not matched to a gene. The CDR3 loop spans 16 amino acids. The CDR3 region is CSARRGGRSGANVLTF. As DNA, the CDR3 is TGCAGTGCTAGAAGAGGCGGGAGGTCCGGGGCCAACGTCCTGACTTTC.

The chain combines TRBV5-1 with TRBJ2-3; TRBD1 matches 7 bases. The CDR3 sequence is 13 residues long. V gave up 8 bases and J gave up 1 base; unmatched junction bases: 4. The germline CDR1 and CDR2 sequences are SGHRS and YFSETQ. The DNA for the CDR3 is TGCGCCAGTGGAGGACAGGGCACAGATACGCAGTATTTT. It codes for CASGGQGTDTQYF.

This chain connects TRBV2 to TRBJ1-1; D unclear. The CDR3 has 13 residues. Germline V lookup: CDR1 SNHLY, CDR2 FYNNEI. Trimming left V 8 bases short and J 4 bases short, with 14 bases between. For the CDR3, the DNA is TGTGCCAGCTCCCTGGACCGGAGCACTGAAGCTTTCTTT. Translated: CASSLDRSTEAFF.

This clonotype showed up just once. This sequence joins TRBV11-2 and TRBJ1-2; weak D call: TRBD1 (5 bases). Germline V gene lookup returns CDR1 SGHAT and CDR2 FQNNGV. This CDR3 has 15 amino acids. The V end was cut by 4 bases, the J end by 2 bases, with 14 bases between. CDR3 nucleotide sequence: TGTGCCAGCAGCTCCGCACCGCCAGGGAACTATGGCTACACCTTC. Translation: CASSSAPPGNYGYTF. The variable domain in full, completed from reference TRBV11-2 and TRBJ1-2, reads EAGVAQSPRYKIIEKRQSVAFWCNPISGHATLYWYQQILGQGPKLLIQFQNNGVVDDSQLPKDRFSAERLKGVDSTLKIQPAKLEDSAVYLCASSSAPPGNYGYTFGSGTRLTVV.

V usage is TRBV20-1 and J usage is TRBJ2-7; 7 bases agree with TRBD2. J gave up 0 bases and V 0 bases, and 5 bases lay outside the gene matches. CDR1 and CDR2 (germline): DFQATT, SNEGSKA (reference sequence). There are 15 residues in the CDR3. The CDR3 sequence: CSARDREGPSYEQYF. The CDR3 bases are TGCAGTGCTAGAGACAGGGAGGGCCCCTCCTACGAGCAGTACTTC.

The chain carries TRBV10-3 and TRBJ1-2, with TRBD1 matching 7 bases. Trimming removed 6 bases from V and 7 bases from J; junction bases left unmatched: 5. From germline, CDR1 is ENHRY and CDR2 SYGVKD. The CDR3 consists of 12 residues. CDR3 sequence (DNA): TGTGCCATCAGCGAGGGACAGCCTGGCTACACCTTC. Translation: CAISEGQPGYTF.

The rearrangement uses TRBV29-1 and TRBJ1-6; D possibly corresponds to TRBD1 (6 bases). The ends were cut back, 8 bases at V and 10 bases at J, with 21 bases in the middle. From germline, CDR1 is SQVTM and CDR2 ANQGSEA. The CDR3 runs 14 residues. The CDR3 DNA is TGCAGCAGTGAAGGCGGGGAGGGGGGATCACCCCTCCACTTT. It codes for CSSEGGEGGSPLHF. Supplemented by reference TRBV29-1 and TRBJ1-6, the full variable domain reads SAVISQKPSRDICQRGTSLTIQCQVDSQVTMMFWYRQQPGQSLTLIATANQGSEATYESGFVIDKFPISRPNLTFSTLTVSNMSPEDSSIYLCSSEGGEGGSPLHFGNGTRLTVT.

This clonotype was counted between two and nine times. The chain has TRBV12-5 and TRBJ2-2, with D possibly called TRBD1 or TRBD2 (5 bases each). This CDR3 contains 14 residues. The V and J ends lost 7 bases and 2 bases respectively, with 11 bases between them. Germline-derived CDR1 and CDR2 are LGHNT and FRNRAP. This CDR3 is CASVGGTNTGELFF. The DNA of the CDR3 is TGTGCTAGTGTTGGGGGTACAAACACCGGGGAGCTGTTTTTT. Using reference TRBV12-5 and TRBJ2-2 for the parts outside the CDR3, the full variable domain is DARVTQTPRHKVTEMGQEVTMRCQPILGHNTVFWYRQTMMQGLELLAYFRNRAPLDDSGMPKDRFSAEMPDATLATLKIQPSEPRDSAVYFCASVGGTNTGELFFGEGSRLTVL.

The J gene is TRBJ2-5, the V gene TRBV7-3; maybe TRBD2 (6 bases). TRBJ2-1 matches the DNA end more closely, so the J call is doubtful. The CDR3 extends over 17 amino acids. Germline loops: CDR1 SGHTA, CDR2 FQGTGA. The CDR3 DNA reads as TGTGCCAGCAGCCCCCCACCGGGCGGAGGGTCCTACAATGAGCAGTTCTTC. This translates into CASSPPPGGGSYNEQFF.

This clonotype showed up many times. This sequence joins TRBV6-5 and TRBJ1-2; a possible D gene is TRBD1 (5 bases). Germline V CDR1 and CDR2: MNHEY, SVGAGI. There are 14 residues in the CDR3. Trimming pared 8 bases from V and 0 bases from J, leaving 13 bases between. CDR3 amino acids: CASHRDRTNYGYTF. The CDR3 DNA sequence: TGTGCCAGCCACCGGGACCGTACTAACTATGGCTACACCTTC.

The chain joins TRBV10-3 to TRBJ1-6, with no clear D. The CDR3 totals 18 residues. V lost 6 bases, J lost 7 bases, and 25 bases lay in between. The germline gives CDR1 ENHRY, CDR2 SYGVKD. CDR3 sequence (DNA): TGTGCCATCAGCCCGACTAGCGAAGAGACCCAAGAAAATTCACCCCTCCACTTT. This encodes CAISPTSEETQENSPLHF.

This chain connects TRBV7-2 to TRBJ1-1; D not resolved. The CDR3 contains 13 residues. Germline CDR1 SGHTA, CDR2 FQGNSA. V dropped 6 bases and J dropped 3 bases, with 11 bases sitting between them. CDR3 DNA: TGTGCCAGCAGTTCCCGACACGACACTGAAGCTTTCTTT. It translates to CASSSRHDTEAFF.

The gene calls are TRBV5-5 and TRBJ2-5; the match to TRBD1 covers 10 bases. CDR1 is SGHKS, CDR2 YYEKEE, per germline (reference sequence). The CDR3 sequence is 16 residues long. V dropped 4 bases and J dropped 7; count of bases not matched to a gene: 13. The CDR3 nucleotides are TGTGCCAGCAGCACGTCGGGACAGGGGAGGGACGGGACCCAGTACTTC. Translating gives CASSTSGQGRDGTQYF.

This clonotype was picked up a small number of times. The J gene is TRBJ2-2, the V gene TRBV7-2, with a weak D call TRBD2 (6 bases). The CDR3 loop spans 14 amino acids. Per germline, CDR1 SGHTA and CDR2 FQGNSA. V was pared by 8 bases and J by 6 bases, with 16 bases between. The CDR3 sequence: CASEEIGSPGELFF. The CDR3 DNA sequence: TGTGCCAGCGAGGAGATCGGGAGCCCCGGGGAGCTGTTTTTT.

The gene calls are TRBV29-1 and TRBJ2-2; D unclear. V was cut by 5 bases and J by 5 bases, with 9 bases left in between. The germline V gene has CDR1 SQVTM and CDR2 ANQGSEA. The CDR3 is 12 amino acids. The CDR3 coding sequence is TGCAGCGTTCAAGGGCCGACCGGGGAGCTGTTTTTT. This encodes CSVQGPTGELFF.

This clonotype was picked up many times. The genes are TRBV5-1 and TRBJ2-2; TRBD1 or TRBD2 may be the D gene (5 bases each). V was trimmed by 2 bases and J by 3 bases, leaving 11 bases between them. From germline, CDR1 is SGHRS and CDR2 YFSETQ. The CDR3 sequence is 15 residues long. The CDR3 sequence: CASSFGDRDTGELFF. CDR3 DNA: TGCGCCAGCAGCTTTGGGGACCGGGACACCGGGGAGCTGTTTTTT.

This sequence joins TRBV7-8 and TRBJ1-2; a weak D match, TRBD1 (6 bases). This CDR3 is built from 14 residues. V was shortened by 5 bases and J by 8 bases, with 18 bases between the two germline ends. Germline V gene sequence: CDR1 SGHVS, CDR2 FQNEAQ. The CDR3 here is CASSLSRGQSGYTF. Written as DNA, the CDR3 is TGTGCCAGCAGCCTTTCGCGGGGGCAGTCGGGCTACACCTTC. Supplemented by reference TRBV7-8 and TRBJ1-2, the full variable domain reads GAGVSQSPRYKVAKRGQDVALRCDPISGHVSLFWYQQALGQGPEFLTYFQNEAQLDKSGLPSDRFFAERPEGSVSTLKIQRTQQEDSAVYLCASSLSRGQSGYTFGSGTRLTVV.

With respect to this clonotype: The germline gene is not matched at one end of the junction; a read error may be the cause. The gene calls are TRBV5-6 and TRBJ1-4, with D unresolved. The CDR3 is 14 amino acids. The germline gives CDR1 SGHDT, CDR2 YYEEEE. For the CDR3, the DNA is TGTGTCAGCAGCCCCGGTGAGGGTTATGAAAAACTGTTTTTT. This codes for CVSSPGEGYEKLFF.

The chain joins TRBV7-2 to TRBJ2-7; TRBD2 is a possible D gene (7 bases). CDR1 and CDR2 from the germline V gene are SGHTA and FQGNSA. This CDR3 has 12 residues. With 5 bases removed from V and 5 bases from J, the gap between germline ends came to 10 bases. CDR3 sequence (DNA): TGTGCCAGCAGCGGGGGGGGCCACGAGCAGTACTTC. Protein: CASSGGGHEQYF.

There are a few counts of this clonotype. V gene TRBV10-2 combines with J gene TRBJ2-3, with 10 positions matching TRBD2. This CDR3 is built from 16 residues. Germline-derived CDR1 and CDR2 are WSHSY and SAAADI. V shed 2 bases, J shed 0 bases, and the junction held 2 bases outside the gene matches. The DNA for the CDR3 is TGCGCCAGCAGTGAGGGACTAGCGGAGAGCACAGATACGCAGTATTTT. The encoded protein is CASSEGLAESTDTQYF.

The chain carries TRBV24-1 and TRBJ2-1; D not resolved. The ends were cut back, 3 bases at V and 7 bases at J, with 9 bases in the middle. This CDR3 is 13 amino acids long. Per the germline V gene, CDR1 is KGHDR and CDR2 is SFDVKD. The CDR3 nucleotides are TGTGCCACCAGTGATCCACAAAAGAATGAGCAGTTCTTC. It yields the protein CATSDPQKNEQFF.